This T cell receptor (beta chain) emerged from a study of tumor and adjacent non-tumor tissue in lung cancer. Background on the study: Approximately 4.2 million productive TCRbeta reads were obtained per sample on average.

The template was RNA from unsorted bulk tissue. Distant lung tissue was collected more than 3 cm away from the tumor edge. Donors were chemotherapy-naive, newly diagnosed lung cancer surgical patients in China, August–late 2014. This CDR3 region has 13 residues. V lost 6 bases and J 6 bases, leaving 13 bases between the germline ends. Germline CDR1 and CDR2: LGHNA and YNFKEQ. As to this clonotype: Its antigen remains unidentified. This CDR3 fails to terminate in the conserved phenylalanine or tryptophan, so it likely reflects a read error.

General study results and limits: In normal lung, the top 100 clones were significantly more dominant than in tumor.

TCRbeta libraries were built with three rounds of nested PCR, modified from ARM-PCR. TCRdb ran MiXCR on the multiplex PCR reads and lists one entry per CDR3 protein. The sample lists 98,000 or so distinct CDR3 sequences, more than 80% occurring once. The rearrangement links TRBV4-2 to TRBJ2-3; D perhaps matches TRBD1 (6 bases). Source material: distant non-tumor lung tissue. The TCR comes from a man between 60 and 75 years old with small cell lung cancer. CDR3 coding DNA: TGTGCCAGCAGTCCGCTTCAGGGGGATACGCAGTATTTA. Its protein product is CASSPLQGDTQYL.